This T cell receptor beta chain was recovered during a study of T-cell reconstitution after alpha-beta-depleted transplantation in children. Trimming cost V 10 bases and J 7 bases, with 20 bases left between them. Germline CDR1 ENHRY, CDR2 SYGVKD. The CDR3 length is 14 residues. For TCRbeta, the library was prepared with unique molecular identifiers. From the PCR reads, TCRdb called clonotypes with MiXCR, one entry per CDR3 protein. The data show hundreds of thousands of distinct CDR3 sequences, with 30% to 35% seen just once and 2% to 2.5% held by the top ten. Sequencing used PBMCs from the stem cell graft donor, obtained from the stem cell graft. The rearrangement uses TRBV10-3 and TRBJ2-1; possible D gene TRBD1, 5 bases. This receptor was taken from a human donor who donated a stem cell graft to a child with aplastic anemia. The CDR3 sequence: CATKAGNNMNEQFF. The CDR3 DNA is TGTGCCACTAAGGCAGGGAATAACATGAATGAGCAGTTCTTC.